The 25 T cell receptor beta chains reported below all come from one sample, sequenced in a study of blood T cell repertoires in COVID-19. Using immunoSEQ multiplex PCR, the repertoire was profiled, and TCRdb retains in-frame clones only, with some absent. The sample lists about 410,000 clones, about 92% occurring once. The specimen was PBMCs or T cells enriched from blood (not recorded which). The receptors stem from a man between 18 and 35 years old who had recovered from COVID-19.

The chain links TRBV5-4 to TRBJ2-5; tentatively, D is TRBD2 (5 bases). CDR1 is SGHNT, CDR2 YYREEE, per germline (reference sequence). This CDR3 has 14 residues. Between the trimmed V and J ends, which lost 0 bases and 4 bases, there was a span of 10 bases. CDR3 nucleotide sequence: TGTGCCAGCAGCTTGGTGGTAGCGAGAGAGACCCAGTACTTC. This gives the protein CASSLVVARETQYF.

The chain recombines TRBV5-8 with TRBJ2-1, with 11 bases matching TRBD2. The V and J ends lost 4 bases and 4 bases, in that order; junction bases with no gene match: 7. This CDR3 spans 16 amino acids. CDR1 and CDR2 (germline): SGHTS, YDEGEE. CDR3 protein: CASSPLAGGLYNEQFF. CDR3 DNA: TGTGCCAGCAGCCCCTTAGCGGGGGGGCTGTACAATGAGCAGTTCTTC.

V and J are TRBV7-9 and TRBJ1-4; weak D call: TRBD1 (6 bases). CDR3 size: 13 residues. V was trimmed by 2 bases and J by 8 bases, leaving 9 bases between them. The germline V gene encodes CDR1 SEHNR and CDR2 FQNEAQ (reference sequence). CDR3 sequence (DNA): TGTGCCAGCAGCTTATCAGGGGCCGAAAAACTGTTTTTT. It is translated as CASSLSGAEKLFF.

CDR3 residues: CASSSLGSPLHF. CDR3 coding DNA: TGTGCCAGCAGCTCCCTCGGTTCACCCCTCCACTTT. The gene calls are TRBV5-8 and TRBJ1-6; D unclear. This CDR3 has 12 amino acids. Germline V gene sequence: CDR1 SGHTS, CDR2 YDEGEE. With 3 bases removed from V and 9 bases from J, the gap between germline ends came to 7 bases.

V usage is TRBV30 and J usage is TRBJ1-1; perhaps TRBD1 as D (5 bases). The CDR3 is made up of 12 amino acids. Trimming left V 5 bases short and J 1 base short, with 8 bases between. Germline lookup yields CDR1 GTSNPN and CDR2 SVGIG (reference sequence). The CDR3 DNA reads as TGTGCCTGGGTTGGACAGAACACTGAAGCTTTCTTT. Translation gives CAWVGQNTEAFF.

The sample holds one count of this clone. This sequence joins TRBV7-9 and TRBJ1-2; TRBD1 is a possible D gene (5 bases). Germline V gene sequence: CDR1 SEHNR, CDR2 FQNEAQ (reference sequence). There are 12 residues in the CDR3. Trimming removed 8 bases at V and 11 bases at J, with 18 bases between. The CDR3 is CASDGGAAGYTF. CDR3 sequence (DNA): TGTGCCAGCGATGGAGGGGCAGCCGGATACACCTTC.

Worth noting for this clone: At the DNA level, this CDR3 is encoded by other sequences in the same sample as well. The J gene is TRBJ1-1, the V gene TRBV10-3; 8 nucleotides align to TRBD1. V trimming: 5 bases; J trimming: 5 bases; junction bases outside the gene matches: 4. This CDR3 contains 13 residues. CDR1 is ENHRY, CDR2 SYGVKD, per germline. The CDR3 sequence: CAISPDRDTEAFF. The CDR3 DNA is TGTGCCATCAGTCCGGACAGGGATACTGAAGCTTTCTTT.

The rearrangement links TRBV12-1 to TRBJ1-2. TRBV12-1 is a recognized pseudogene. CDR3 length: 14 residues. The CDR3 DNA sequence: TGTGCCAGCAGCTACGGGAACAGCCTCTATGGCTACACCTTC. This gives the protein CASSYGNSLYGYTF.

The chain carries TRBV5-1 and TRBJ1-1; 7 positions agree with TRBD1. The germline V gene encodes CDR1 SGHRS and CDR2 YFSETQ. Trimming cost V 7 bases and J 6 bases; bases outside gene matches: 9. The CDR3 covers 13 residues. CDR3 residues: CASGPGGGAEAFF. The CDR3 region has the DNA TGCGCCAGCGGACCCGGAGGGGGCGCTGAAGCTTTCTTT.

This clone was observed once. V is TRBV7-2 and J is TRBJ2-5; tentatively, D is TRBD1 (5 bases). The CDR3 extends over 11 amino acids. Germline lookup yields CDR1 SGHTA and CDR2 FQGNSA. V was cut by 8 bases and J by 5 bases, with 9 bases left in between. CDR3 loop: CASGAFETQYF. DNA of the CDR3: TGTGCCAGCGGGGCTTTTGAGACCCAGTACTTC. The full variable domain, with the rest looked up from reference TRBV7-2 and TRBJ2-5, is GAGVSQSPSNKVTEKGKDVELRCDPISGHTALYWYRQSLGQGLEFLIYFQGNSAPDKSGLPSDRFSAERTGGSVSTLTIQRTQQEDSAVYLCASGAFETQYFGPGTRLLVL.

This chain uses TRBV9 with TRBJ2-3; D is unresolved. Germline lookup yields CDR1 SGDLS and CDR2 YYNGEE. V lost 4 bases and J lost 4, with 10 bases in between. The CDR3 is 13 amino acids. CDR3 sequence (DNA): TGTGCCAGCAGCCCCCTAGATGCAGATACGCAGTATTTT. Translating it yields CASSPLDADTQYF.

The sample holds one count of this clone. The chain has TRBV9 and TRBJ2-7, with 14 bases that match TRBD2. The germline V gene encodes CDR1 SGDLS and CDR2 YYNGEE. J lost 3 bases, V lost 0 bases, and 2 bases had no gene match. This CDR3 comprises 16 residues. CDR3 loop: CASSVGLAGGLYEQYF. In DNA, the CDR3 is TGTGCCAGCAGCGTAGGACTAGCGGGAGGGCTCTACGAGCAGTACTTC.

The gene calls are TRBV5-1 and TRBJ2-3, with D possibly matching TRBD2 (5 bases). Trimming took off 0 bases at V and 1 base at J, with 12 bases between the two ends. The CDR3 sequence is 16 residues long. Looked up from germline, CDR1 is SGHRS and CDR2 is YFSETQ. CDR3 sequence reads: CASSLDLGSGTDTQYF. Here the CDR3 DNA reads TGCGCCAGCAGCTTGGACCTAGGTAGCGGCACAGATACGCAGTATTTT.

This chain links TRBV27 with TRBJ2-1, with D perhaps TRBD2 (6 bases). Trimming stripped 3 bases from V and 3 bases from J, with 9 bases between. This CDR3 is 14 amino acids long. Looked up from germline, CDR1 is MNHEY and CDR2 is SMNVEV (reference sequence). CDR3 nucleotide sequence: TGTGCCAGCAGTTTGGCCGGGGGCTACAATGAGCAGTTCTTC. Protein product: CASSLAGGYNEQFF.

The CDR3 bases are TGTGCCAGCAGGGCAGGGCCGAACCTTGGTGAAAAACTGTTTTTT. Protein product: CASRAGPNLGEKLFF. This chain joins TRBV27 and TRBJ1-4; D is perhaps TRBD1 (5 bases). The CDR3 contains 15 residues. V was cut by 6 bases and J by 7 bases, with 18 bases left in between. CDR1 MNHEY and CDR2 SMNVEV come from the germline V gene (reference sequence).

The chain is built from TRBV2 and TRBJ1-1; 7 bases line up with TRBD1. Germline V gene lookup returns CDR1 SNHLY and CDR2 FYNNEI. V was clipped by 8 bases and J by 1 base; unmatched bases: 10. CDR3 length: 15 residues. The CDR3 DNA is TGTGCCAGCGGATACAGGGGAGGAGGGAACACTGAAGCTTTCTTT. Protein sequence: CASGYRGGGNTEAFF. Full variable domain (outside the CDR3, taken from reference TRBV2 and TRBJ1-1): EPEVTQTPSHQVTQMGQEVILRCVPISNHLYFYWYRQILGQKVEFLVSFYNNEISEKSEIFDDQFSVERPDGSNFTLKIRSTKLEDSAMYFCASGYRGGGNTEAFFGQGTRLTVV.

J is TRBJ1-6 and V is TRBV5-1, with 8 positions matching TRBD1. Trimming at V came to 0 bases and at J to 13 bases, leaving 3 bases not matched to a gene. CDR1 is SGHRS and CDR2 is YFSETQ in the germline V gene. CDR3 length equals 13 residues. The CDR3 nucleotides read TGCGCCAGCAGCTTGGGGACAGGGCTGCCCCTCCACTTT. Its protein product is CASSLGTGLPLHF. Supplemented by reference TRBV5-1 and TRBJ1-6, the full variable domain reads KAGVTQTPRYLIKTRGQQVTLSCSPISGHRSVSWYQQTPGQGLQFLFEYFSETQRNKGNFPGRFSGRQFSNSRSEMNVSTLELGDSALYLCASSLGTGLPLHFGNGTRLTVT.

The rearrangement uses TRBV5-1 and TRBJ2-1; perhaps TRBD2 as D (7 bases). The CDR3 contains 16 residues. V was clipped by 1 base and J by 6 bases, with 17 bases between them. Germline lookup yields CDR1 SGHRS and CDR2 YFSETQ. The CDR3 loop is CASSLSTGGEFNEQFF. CDR3 bases: TGCGCCAGCAGCTTGAGTACGGGGGGCGAGTTCAATGAGCAGTTCTTC.

A few counts support this clone. The chain has TRBV5-4 and TRBJ2-1; D might be TRBD1 (5 bases). The germline V gene has CDR1 SGHNT and CDR2 YYREEE (reference sequence). V was shortened by 2 bases and J by 5 bases, with 14 bases between the two germline ends. There are 15 residues in the CDR3. The CDR3 reads CASSLAWGGNNEQFF. The CDR3 region has the DNA TGTGCCAGCAGCTTAGCGTGGGGCGGAAACAATGAGCAGTTCTTC.

The genes are TRBV7-2 and TRBJ1-1; D unresolved. Per the germline V gene, CDR1 is SGHTA and CDR2 is FQGNSA. Trimming cost V 3 bases and J 1 base, with 6 bases left between them. There are 13 residues in the CDR3. The CDR3 DNA follows: TGTGCCAGCAGCTTTACACCGAACACTGAAGCTTTCTTT. Its protein product is CASSFTPNTEAFF.

This clone was counted at least ten times. The rearrangement uses TRBV9 and TRBJ2-3, with 8 bases lining up with TRBD1. Germline V gene sequence: CDR1 SGDLS, CDR2 YYNGEE. After removal of 4 bases from V and 6 bases from J, the junction contained 10 bases not matched to a gene. The CDR3 consists of 15 residues. CDR3 bases: TGTGCCAGCAGCAAGGAGGACAGGGTCGCGGATACGCAGTATTTT. Protein sequence: CASSKEDRVADTQYF.

V is TRBV10-3 and J is TRBJ2-2; TRBD2 matches 8 bases. The CDR3 is made up of 15 amino acids. J gave up 10 bases and V 3 bases, and 10 bases lay outside the gene matches. Germline V gene data show CDR1 as ENHRY and CDR2 as SYGVKD. DNA for the CDR3: TGTGCCATCAGTGAAGGGGTAGCGGGGCATCAGGAGCTGTTTTTT. Translated: CAISEGVAGHQELFF.

The CDR3 nucleotides read TGTGCCAGTAGTATGAAAGGGGTTAACTCACCCCTCCACTTT. It is translated as CASSMKGVNSPLHF. The genes are TRBV19 and TRBJ1-6, with TRBD1 as a possible D gene (5 bases). This CDR3 has 14 amino acids. V lost 3 bases, J lost 10 bases, and 13 bases lay in between. The germline V gene has CDR1 LNHDA and CDR2 SQIVND (reference sequence).

The count of this clone is one. Other DNA variants within this sample encode the same CDR3. The V call is TRBV3-1 (or the pseudogene TRBV3-2), the J call TRBJ1-5; D is uncertain. Germline V lookup: CDR1 LGHDT, CDR2 YNNKEL (reference sequence). V gave up 3 bases and J gave up 7 bases, with 7 bases separating them. The CDR3 runs 12 residues. This chain's CDR3 is CASSQGGQPQHF. The CDR3 DNA follows: TGTGCCAGCAGCCAGGGAGGACAGCCCCAGCATTTT.

The chain carries TRBV7-8 and TRBJ2-7, with D unclear. The CDR3 extends over 14 amino acids. Germline values: CDR1 SGHVS, CDR2 FQNEAQ. Between the trimmed V and J ends, which lost 5 bases and 4 bases, there was a span of 15 bases. DNA for the CDR3: TGTGCCAGCAGCCCACAGACAAGGCCGTACGAGCAGTACTTC. Protein product: CASSPQTRPYEQYF. Full variable domain (outside the CDR3, taken from reference TRBV7-8 and TRBJ2-7): GAGVSQSPRYKVAKRGQDVALRCDPISGHVSLFWYQQALGQGPEFLTYFQNEAQLDKSGLPSDRFFAERPEGSVSTLKIQRTQQEDSAVYLCASSPQTRPYEQYFGPGTRLTVT.